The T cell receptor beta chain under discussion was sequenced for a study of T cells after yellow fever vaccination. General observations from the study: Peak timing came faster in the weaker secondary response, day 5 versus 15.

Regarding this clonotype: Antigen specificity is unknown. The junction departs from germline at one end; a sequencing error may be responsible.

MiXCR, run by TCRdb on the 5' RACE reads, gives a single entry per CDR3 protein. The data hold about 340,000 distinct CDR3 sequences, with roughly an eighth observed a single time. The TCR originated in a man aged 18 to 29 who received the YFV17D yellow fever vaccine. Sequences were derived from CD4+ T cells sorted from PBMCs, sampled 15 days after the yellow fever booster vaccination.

The CDR3 DNA is TGTGCCAGCAGTTTTCGGGAGGGACACCAGCCCCAGAATTTT. Its translation is CASSFREGHQPQNF. The rearrangement joins TRBV27 to TRBJ1-5; D may be TRBD1 (6 bases). The CDR3 spans 14 residues. Germline assignment: CDR1 MNHEY and CDR2 SMNVEV (reference sequence).